The entry below gives a single T cell receptor (beta chain) sequence along with its context. The sample is drawn from a study of blood T cells in healthy people across ages. Sample-barcoded 5' priming and a J-beta primer mix drove a second PCR of about 7 to 11 cycles. TCRdb recomputed calls from the 5' RACE reads with MiXCR, one row per CDR3 protein. The table includes approximately 800,000 distinct CDR3 sequences, about 61% detected once. All donors came from Russia, were Caucasian and healthy, and spanned ages about 6 to 95. The CDR3 runs to 16 residues. Germline CDR1 is SNHLY and CDR2 is FYNNEI. V lost 8 bases to trimming and J lost 0 bases, with 14 bases between them.

The sequence derives from a man aged 35-49 years in good health. The source material was blood. This chain links TRBV2 with TRBJ2-6; D perhaps matches TRBD1 (5 bases). In DNA form, the CDR3 reads TGTGCCAGCTTGGGCAGGGCCGACTCTGGGGCCAACGTCCTGACTTTC. This gives the protein CASLGRADSGANVLTF.